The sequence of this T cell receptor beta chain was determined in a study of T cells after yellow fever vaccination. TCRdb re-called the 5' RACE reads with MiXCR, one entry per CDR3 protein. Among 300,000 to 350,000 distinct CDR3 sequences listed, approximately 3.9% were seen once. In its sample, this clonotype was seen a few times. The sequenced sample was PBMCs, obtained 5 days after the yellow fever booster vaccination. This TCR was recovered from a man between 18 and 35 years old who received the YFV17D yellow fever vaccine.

As DNA, the CDR3 is TGCAGTGCTAGGAGCGGTGATGGAACAGATACGCAGTATTTT. Protein product: CSARSGDGTDTQYF. The chain employs TRBV20-1 and TRBJ2-3, with TRBD2 as a possible D gene (5 bases). The germline V and J ends were trimmed by 3 bases and 3 bases, with 13 bases remaining between them. This CDR3 has 14 residues. The germline CDR1 and CDR2 sequences are DFQATT and SNEGSKA (reference sequence).